Below are 5 T cell receptor beta chains sequenced from a single sample in a study of T cells in Graves' hyperthyroidism and ophthalmopathy. The TCR beta CDR3 regions underwent amplification using RNA transcripts as the source. The HTBI primer set was used in a first-round RT-PCR of the TCR CDR3. TCRdb redid the calling of the multiplex PCR reads with MiXCR, one entry per CDR3 protein. The sample records 560,000 or so distinct CDR3 sequences, around 46% being singletons. The sequenced material came from peripheral blood or thyroid tissue (not recorded which). These receptors originate from a young woman with Graves' hyperthyroidism.

Only a few counts were recorded for this clonotype. V gene TRBV29-1 combines with J gene TRBJ2-5; 11 nucleotides match TRBD1. CDR1 SQVTM and CDR2 ANQGSEA come from the germline V gene. V was pared by 5 bases and J by 2 bases, with 13 bases of the junction left unmatched. This CDR3 has 17 residues. CDR3 DNA sequence: TGCAGCGTTAGCCTCCGGGACAGGGGGTGGTGGCAAGAGACCCAGTACTTC. It yields the protein CSVSLRDRGWWQETQYF.

The chain employs TRBV25-1 and TRBJ2-7; D is tentatively TRBD1 or TRBD2 (5 bases each). There are 14 residues in the CDR3. V was shortened by 6 bases and J by 7 bases, with 19 bases between the two germline ends. CDR1 is MGHDK and CDR2 is SYGVNS in the germline V gene. This chain's CDR3 is CASSLGTIGLEQYF. In DNA, the CDR3 is TGTGCCAGCAGCTTAGGGACCATTGGATTGGAGCAGTACTTC.

The V and J genes are TRBV11-1 and TRBJ1-2; D unresolved. The CDR3 extends over 14 amino acids. CDR1 is SGHAT, CDR2 FQDESV, per germline (reference sequence). The V gene lost 5 bases and the J gene lost 9 bases, with 19 bases spanning the gap. CDR3 in DNA: TGTGCCAGCAGCCCCCGTTTCGCGGGCTCGCGCTACACCTTC. Translated: CASSPRFAGSRYTF.

The chain couples TRBV20-1 to TRBJ2-5; TRBD1 aligns across 8 bases. V gave up 8 bases and J gave up 4 bases; unmatched junction bases: 9. CDR1 DFQATT and CDR2 SNEGSKA come from the germline V gene (reference sequence). This CDR3 spans 13 amino acids. The CDR3 region is CSPAGQGIETQYF. CDR3 nucleotides: TGCAGTCCCGCCGGACAGGGAATAGAGACCCAGTACTTC.

This clonotype was counted ten times or more. The J gene is TRBJ2-5, the V gene TRBV7-9, with TRBD1 matching over 7 bases. J was trimmed by 4 bases and V by 4 bases; bases with no gene match: 15. The CDR3 has 17 residues. Germline CDR1 SEHNR, CDR2 FQNEAQ (reference sequence). Here the CDR3 reads CASSSTRDRVMRETQYF. The CDR3 DNA is TGTGCCAGCAGCTCGACTCGGGACAGAGTAATGCGAGAGACCCAGTACTTC.